The rows below give T cell receptor beta chains drawn from one sample of a study of blood T cell repertoires in COVID-19. The table came from immunoSEQ multiplex PCR; TCRdb's copy has only in-frame clones and leaves some out. The sample lists about 120,000 clones, around 90% occurring once. The specimen was peripheral blood. The receptors were gathered from a woman aged 50 to 60 with active or convalescent COVID-19. Each CDR3 is given with its conserved first and last residue. Each record gives: clone size, J gene, D gene, V gene, CDR3 protein, CDR3 DNA. The D gene is left open where the match is weak. Rows may omit the clone size; those that give it use once, few, many or a size class.

- | TRBJ1-6 | TRBD1 | TRBV6-5 | CASRGQSFSPLHF | TGTGCCAGCAGGGGACAGTCATTTTCACCCCTCCACTTT
few | TRBJ1-1 | - | TRBV7-2 | CASSLRFMNTEAFF | TGTGCCAGCAGCTTGCGATTCATGAACACTGAAGCTTTCTTT
- | TRBJ2-7 | TRBD2 | TRBV9 | CASSGGKGGSSYEQYF | TGTGCCAGCAGCGGTGGTAAGGGAGGGAGCTCCTACGAGCAGTACTTC
- | TRBJ1-2 | TRBD1 | TRBV28 | CASSLDRLDGYTF | TGTGCCAGCAGCTTGGACAGGCTCGATGGCTACACCTTC
- | TRBJ2-1 | TRBD2 | TRBV6-5 | CASKWLAGGNNEQFF | TGTGCCAGCAAGTGGCTAGCGGGAGGGAACAATGAGCAGTTCTTC
- | TRBJ2-7 | TRBD2 | TRBV7-2 | CASSSISGGDYEQYF | TGTGCCAGCAGCTCCATATCGGGGGGGGACTACGAGCAGTACTTC
- | TRBJ2-7 | - | TRBV6-2/TRBV6-3 | CASSHSYEQYF | TGTGCCAGCAGTCATTCCTACGAGCAGTACTTC
few | TRBJ2-2 | TRBD2 | TRBV18 | CASSSRLAGADGELFF | TGTGCCAGCTCATCACGACTAGCGGGAGCGGACGGGGAGCTGTTTTTT
- | TRBJ1-5 | TRBD1 | TRBV7-8 | CASSPGQGAYSNQPQHF | TGTGCCAGCAGCCCCGGACAGGGGGCGTATAGCAATCAGCCCCAGCATTTT
- | TRBJ1-2 | - | TRBV11-2 | CASSLFQGGYGYTF | TGTGCCAGCAGCTTATTTCAGGGAGGCTATGGCTACACCTTC
- | TRBJ2-1 | TRBD2 | TRBV5-4 | CASSSGLAGGNEQFF | TGTGCCAGCAGCTCCGGACTAGCGGGAGGCAATGAGCAGTTCTTC
- | TRBJ2-1 | - | TRBV11-2 | CASRTGETYNEQFF | TGTGCCAGCAGAACAGGAGAAACTTACAATGAGCAGTTCTTC
- | TRBJ2-5 | - | TRBV11-2 | CASSLVGSQETQYF | TGTGCCAGCAGCTTAGTTGGGAGCCAAGAGACCCAGTACTTC
- | TRBJ2-5 | TRBD1 | TRBV2 | CASSSGTGEETQYF | TGTGCCAGCAGCTCCGGGACAGGGGAGGAGACCCAGTACTTC
- | TRBJ2-7 | - | TRBV9 | CASNEGGAYYEQYF | TGTGCCAGCAACGAAGGGGGGGCGTATTACGAGCAGTACTTC
- | TRBJ1-6 | TRBD1 | TRBV4-1 | CASSQDLDRGAYNSPLHF | TGCGCCAGCAGCCAAGATCTGGACAGGGGAGCCTATAATTCACCCCTCCACTTT
- | TRBJ1-1 | - | TRBV5-1 | CASPVMFEAFF | TGCGCCAGCCCCGTAATGTTTGAAGCTTTCTTT
- | TRBJ1-2 | TRBD1 | TRBV28 | CASSLTGANPNGYTF | TGTGCCAGCAGCTTGACAGGGGCCAACCCGAATGGCTACACCTTC
- | TRBJ1-2 | TRBD1 | TRBV11-2 | CASSLGDRGISTF | TGTGCCAGCAGCCTGGGGGACAGGGGAATTAGCACCTTC
once | TRBJ2-5 | TRBD2 | TRBV3-1/TRBV3-2 | CASSHLGTRYQETQYF | TGTGCCAGCAGCCACCTAGGGACTAGGTACCAAGAGACCCAGTACTTC
- | TRBJ2-1 | TRBD1 | TRBV5-4 | CASSDPGQGSYNEQFF | TGTGCCAGCAGCGACCCGGGACAGGGCTCCTACAATGAGCAGTTCTTC
once | TRBJ1-2 | - | TRBV14 | CASSQDVGSYGYTF | TGTGCCAGCAGCCAAGATGTCGGGAGCTATGGCTACACCTTC
once | TRBJ2-2 | - | TRBV3-1/TRBV3-2 | CASSQVRDTGELFF | TGTGCCAGCAGCCAAGTGAGAGACACCGGGGAGCTGTTTTTT
- | TRBJ2-2 | - | TRBV5-4 | CASSSESSTGELFF | TGTGCCAGCAGCTCGGAGAGTAGCACCGGGGAGCTGTTTTTT
- | TRBJ2-1 | TRBD2 | TRBV10-3 | CAISGLAGGYNEQFF | TGTGCCATCAGTGGTTTAGCGGGTGGCTACAATGAGCAGTTCTTC
- | TRBJ1-2 | - | TRBV30 | CAWSVLGAEGYTF | TGTGCCTGGAGTGTACTGGGGGCGGAAGGCTACACCTTC
- | TRBJ1-4 | - | TRBV9 | CASSASDSFNEKLFF | TGTGCCAGCAGTGCTTCGGACAGCTTTAATGAAAAACTGTTTTTT
- | TRBJ1-5 | - | TRBV5-4 | CASSPSPAEQPQHF | TGTGCCAGCAGCCCCTCACCCGCCGAGCAGCCCCAGCATTTT
- | TRBJ2-7 | TRBD2 | TRBV13 | CASSLGTSRRSYEQYF | TGTGCCAGCAGCTTGGGGACTAGCCGTCGCTCCTACGAGCAGTACTTC
once | TRBJ2-1 | TRBD2 | TRBV19 | CASSYAGGPLYNEQFF | TGTGCCAGTAGTTACGCGGGAGGGCCCCTCTACAATGAGCAGTTCTTC
- | TRBJ2-5 | TRBD1 | TRBV3-1/TRBV3-2 | CASSQGTGGLRETQYF | TGTGCCAGCAGCCAAGGGACAGGGGGTCTTCGAGAGACCCAGTACTTC
- | TRBJ2-7 | - | TRBV6-6 | CASSYSYPTYEQYF | TGTGCCAGCAGTTACTCCTATCCAACCTACGAGCAGTACTTC
- | TRBJ2-3 | TRBD2 | TRBV4-1 | CASSQQLAGTQYF | TGCGCCAGCAGCCAACAACTAGCGGGTACGCAGTATTTT
once | TRBJ2-1 | - | TRBV5-1 | CASSQGSSSRPYNEQFF | TGCGCCAGCTCGCAAGGGTCGTCTAGCCGACCCTACAATGAGCAGTTCTTC
- | TRBJ2-7 | TRBD1 | TRBV7-2 | CASSPTGGPPYEQYF | TGTGCCAGCAGCCCAACAGGGGGACCACCATACGAGCAGTACTTC
- | TRBJ2-3 | - | TRBV6-6 | CASSYSGADTQYF | TGTGCCAGCAGTTACTCGGGGGCCGATACGCAGTATTTT
- | TRBJ2-3 | TRBD2 | TRBV7-9 | CAGASGRASPDTQYF | TGTGCCGGCGCTAGCGGGAGGGCCTCCCCAGATACGCAGTATTTT
- | TRBJ1-5 | - | TRBV6-5 | CASSYTTGGNQPQHF | TGTGCCAGCAGTTACACTACGGGGGGCAATCAGCCCCAGCATTTT
- | TRBJ2-1 | - | TRBV29-1 | CSVGDGTSGSPYIF | -
- | TRBJ2-5 | - | TRBV6-2/TRBV6-3 | CASSTSGYQETQYF | TGTGCCAGCAGCACAAGCGGATACCAAGAGACCCAGTACTTC
once | TRBJ2-1 | TRBD1 | TRBV3-1/TRBV3-2 | CASSQSIQGAWEQFF | TGTGCCAGCAGCCAGAGCATTCAGGGGGCTTGGGAGCAGTTCTTC
- | TRBJ2-1 | - | TRBV7-8 | CASSLFPVEQFF | TGTGCCAGCAGCTTATTCCCAGTTGAGCAGTTCTTC
- | TRBJ2-3 | TRBD2 | TRBV9 | CASSVKIAGDGTDTQYF | TGTGCCAGCAGCGTAAAGATAGCGGGAGATGGAACAGATACGCAGTATTTT
- | TRBJ1-1 | - | TRBV27 | CASLRVPGGGNTEAFF | TGTGCCAGCCTACGCGTCCCCGGCGGAGGGAACACTGAAGCTTTCTTT
once | TRBJ2-1 | - | TRBV7-3 | CASSLNGPSTWTGDRNEQFF | TGTGCCAGCAGCTTAAACGGCCCATCTACCTGGACTGGCGATCGTAATGAGCAGTTCTTC
- | TRBJ2-1 | - | TRBV27 | CASSIGDNEQFF | TGTGCCAGCAGTATCGGGGACAATGAGCAGTTCTTC
- | TRBJ2-7 | - | TRBV6-6 | CASRFSRELQYEQYF | TGTGCCAGCAGATTCTCCCGGGAACTCCAGTACGAGCAGTACTTC
- | TRBJ1-2 | - | TRBV27 | CASSLNAFTPPTF | TGTGCCAGCAGTCTTAATGCGTTCACCCCCCCCACCTTC
- | TRBJ2-3 | TRBD2 | TRBV15 | CATSNRRGLAGPTVGFTDTQYF | TGTGCCACCAGCAATAGACGGGGACTAGCGGGACCTACTGTTGGGTTCACAGATACGCAGTATTTT
once | TRBJ1-6 | TRBD1 | TRBV2 | CASDEGQANSPLHF | TGTGCCAGCGATGAGGGACAGGCGAATTCACCCCTCCACTTT
- | TRBJ2-1 | - | TRBV18 | CASSPGGGNNEQFF | TGTGCCAGCTCACCAGGTGGCGGAAACAATGAGCAGTTCTTC
- | TRBJ2-3 | - | TRBV27 | CASGEGKGTDTQYF | TGTGCCAGCGGAGAGGGAAAGGGCACAGATACGCAGTATTTT
- | TRBJ2-1 | TRBD1 | TRBV5-4 | CASSSDRSSYNEQFF | TGTGCCAGCAGCTCGGACAGGAGCTCCTACAATGAGCAGTTCTTC
once | TRBJ2-3 | TRBD2 | TRBV5-6 | CASSLAGGGDTQYF | TGTGCCAGCAGCTTAGCGGGAGGGGGAGATACGCAGTATTTT
- | TRBJ1-1 | - | TRBV7-6 | CASSPGQTTEAFF | TGTGCCAGCAGCCCCGGACAGACGACTGAAGCTTTCTTT
- | TRBJ2-5 | TRBD2 | TRBV7-3 | CASSFGLAGRGTQYF | TGTGCCAGCAGCTTCGGACTAGCGGGACGGGGGACCCAGTACTTC
- | TRBJ2-5 | TRBD2 | TRBV19 | CASSIQRELSGETQYF | TGTGCCAGTAGTATACAGCGGGAGCTATCTGGAGAGACCCAGTACTTC
- | TRBJ2-3 | - | TRBV30 | CAWSGQGSDTQYF | TGTGCCTGGAGTGGCCAGGGGTCAGATACGCAGTATTTT
- | TRBJ1-2 | - | TRBV28 | CASSSDTTGGYGYTF | TGTGCCAGCAGTTCCGATACGACAGGTGGCTATGGCTACACCTTC
- | TRBJ2-1 | TRBD1 | TRBV4-3 | CASSLTGPGDNEQFF | TGCGCCAGCAGCCTGACAGGGCCCGGGGACAATGAGCAGTTCTTC